This TCR beta chain originates from a study of human T cells and chemical hapten exposure. This clonotype was observed a few times. Noted time point: healthy volunteer bleed at 2 weeks. Unseparated into fractions, whole blood served as the source from which total RNA was extracted. One entry per CDR3 protein results from TCRdb running MiXCR on the RACE reads. The sample has 130,000 or so distinct CDR3 sequences, roughly 9% seen once. CDR3 length equals 13 residues. Germline-derived CDR1 and CDR2 are SGHRS and YFSETQ. Trimming removed 5 bases from V and 9 bases from J; junction bases left unmatched: 7. The chain has TRBV5-1 and TRBJ2-3; 9 bases are shared with TRBD2. The receptor was derived from a male donor in good health. Some clones in this sample may be carry-over from other donors' samples. The material sequenced was whole blood. Here the CDR3 reads CASSFSGSDTQYF. Here the CDR3 DNA reads TGCGCCAGCAGTTTTAGCGGGAGTGACACGCAGTATTTT.